This is a list of T cell receptor beta chains from one sample in a study of T cell repertoires in aging, cancer and after chemotherapy. In TCRdb, the multiplex PCR reads were re-called with MiXCR into one record per CDR3 protein. Of 1,000 to 1,500 distinct CDR3 sequences detected, roughly a quarter appear once; the ten largest clones hold about 15%. The sample consisted of blood. The source is a human donor with a solid tumor. The CDR3 runs from the conserved cysteine through the conserved F or W. Each record gives: clone size, J gene, V gene, D gene, CDR3 DNA, CDR3 protein. D genes are given only for firm matches. The size of a clone is reported for some rows only, either as once, few or many, or as a class for expanded clones.

large TRBJ2-1 TRBV6-4 NA TGTGCCAGCAGTGACTCTCTAGACTCCTACAATGAGCAGTTCTTC CASSDSLDSYNEQFF
few TRBJ1-1 TRBV7-2 TRBD1 TGTGCCAGCAGTCCCACCGGGACAGCGAACACTGAAGCTTTCTTT CASSPTGTANTEAFF
NA TRBJ1-2 TRBV5-1 TRBD1 TGCGCCAGCAGCTTTGGTACCCAGAAAATACAGGGGTCTGGCTACACCTTC CASSFGTQKIQGSGYTF
medium-sized TRBJ2-5 TRBV5-4 NA TGTGCCAGCAGTACCCGGTCCTTAAAGGCAGAGACCCAGTACTTC CASSTRSLKAETQYF
few TRBJ1-4 TRBV6-1 NA TGTGCCAGCAGTGAATTCAGGGGTTGGGAAAAACTGTTTTTT CASSEFRGWEKLFF
NA TRBJ2-7 TRBV21-1 NA TGTGCCAGCAGCACCAGGGTCCCATCCTACGAGCAGTACTTC CASSTRVPSYEQYF
large TRBJ2-1 TRBV30 NA TGTGCCTGGAGTGTAAGGCGCGACAATGAGCAGTTCTTC CAWSVRRDNEQFF
medium-sized TRBJ1-6 TRBV19 NA TGTGCCAGTAGTATGATCGGGACACCCCTCCACTTT CASSMIGTPLHF
NA TRBJ2-6 TRBV6-5 TRBD2 TGTGCCAGCAGCGCCCGACCAGGACGGGTTAAGCGGGAGAAGTCAGGGGCCAACGTCCTGACTTTC CASSARPGRVKREKSGANVLTF
NA TRBJ2-5 TRBV12-3/TRBV12-4 TRBD2 TGTGCCAGCAGTTTGGGTACCTACGGAATAGCGGGCTCCCAAGAGACCCAGTACTTC CASSLGTYGIAGSQETQYF
NA TRBJ1-5 TRBV6-2/TRBV6-3 NA TGTGCCAGCAGTTACTCCCACGGGGCGGATAGCAATCAGCCCCAGCATTTT CASSYSHGADSNQPQHF
NA TRBJ1-5 TRBV7-2 NA TGTGCCAGCAGCTTAGTTGGGACTACGGGCAATCAGCCCCAGCATTTT CASSLVGTTGNQPQHF
large TRBJ1-6 TRBV11-3 TRBD1 TGTGCCAGCAGCTCAAGGACAGGGGGCAATTCACCCCTCCACTTT CASSSRTGGNSPLHF
medium-sized TRBJ2-7 TRBV5-5 TRBD1 TGTGCCAGCAGCGTCCGGGACAGGGTAGACTACGAGCAGTACTTC CASSVRDRVDYEQYF
NA TRBJ1-1 TRBV19 NA TGTGCCAGTAGCGGACAGTCGAACACTGAAGCTTTCTTT CASSGQSNTEAFF
NA TRBJ1-4 TRBV6-1 NA TGTGCCAGCAGTTACCCCCGACAGGCAACTAATGAAAAACTGTTTTTT CASSYPRQATNEKLFF
few TRBJ1-1 TRBV19 NA TGTGCCAGTAGCCCGTTGGGAGATAGGAACACTGAAGCTTTCTTT CASSPLGDRNTEAFF
once TRBJ2-3 TRBV10-1 TRBD1 TGCGCCAGCAGTGAGTCTATTTTACAGGGGGCAGATACGCAGTATTTT CASSESILQGADTQYF
NA TRBJ1-2 TRBV19 TRBD1 TGTGCCAGTCTCTCTCGACCCTGGGACAGGGTCAAACCAGGGTTCTATGGCTACACCTTC CASLSRPWDRVKPGFYGYTF
large TRBJ2-7 TRBV6-5 TRBD1 TGTGCCAGCACCCCCTCGGGACAGGGGTCCGTTTTGGAGCAGTACTTC CASTPSGQGSVLEQYF
medium-sized TRBJ1-2 TRBV18 NA TGTGCCAGCTCACGCGACAGCCTCTACAACTATGGCTACACCTTC CASSRDSLYNYGYTF
few TRBJ2-5 TRBV6-1 TRBD2 TGTGCCAGCAGCCCTGTCCCGGGACTAGCGGGCGTACTCCAAGAGACCCAGTACTTC CASSPVPGLAGVLQETQYF
few TRBJ2-1 TRBV19 TRBD2 TGTGCCAGTAGTATAGGATGGTTCCCAAGCGGGAATTACAATGAGCAGTTCTTC CASSIGWFPSGNYNEQFF
NA TRBJ2-2 TRBV2 TRBD2 TGTGCCAGCTCGAGAACGGGACTAGATAGGACCGGGGAGCTGTTTTTT CASSRTGLDRTGELFF
large TRBJ2-1 TRBV6-5 TRBD2 TGTGCCAGCAGTGGTCCCCGACTAGCGGGAGTGGGGAATGAGCAGTTCTTC CASSGPRLAGVGNEQFF
medium-sized TRBJ2-2 TRBV6-6 TRBD1 TGTGCCAGCATTCCTATGGGACAGGCGGACACCGGGGAGCTGTTTTTT CASIPMGQADTGELFF
NA TRBJ2-3 TRBV5-1 NA TGCGCCAGCAGCTTGGTGGGCCAATACCCCACAGATACGCAGTATTTT CASSLVGQYPTDTQYF
NA TRBJ2-3 TRBV7-2 TRBD2 TGTGCCAGCAGCTTAGCCGGACTAGCCACAGATACGCAGTATTTT CASSLAGLATDTQYF
NA TRBJ1-2 TRBV24-1 TRBD1 TGTGCCACCAGTGAGGACAGGGGGATTTACGTTTATGGCTACACCTTC CATSEDRGIYVYGYTF
medium-sized TRBJ2-7 TRBV6-5 TRBD2 TGTGCCAGCCCACCAATCCCGGGACTAGCGGGAGTTACCGGCTACGAGCAGTACTTC CASPPIPGLAGVTGYEQYF
few TRBJ1-2 TRBV4-3 NA TGCGCCAGCAGCCAAGGTCGCCCCTCGGGAGGCTACACCTTC CASSQGRPSGGYTF
large TRBJ1-2 TRBV6-1 NA TGTGCCAGCACCATAGACGGGGATCCCGTTATCTACACCTTC CASTIDGDPVIYTF
few TRBJ2-1 TRBV20-1 TRBD2 TGCAGCGTGGGACTAGCGGGAGGCGGGTACATGGAGCAGTTCTTC CSVGLAGGGYMEQFF
few TRBJ1-1 TRBV12-3/TRBV12-4 TRBD1 TGTGCCAGCAGGGACAGGGGAGGGACTGAAGCTTTCTTT CASRDRGGTEAFF
large TRBJ2-7 TRBV11-1 NA TGTGCCAGCAGCAAGGTCCCAGCCGAGCAGTACTTC CASSKVPAEQYF
NA TRBJ1-2 TRBV4-3 TRBD1 TGCGCCAGCAGCACTGCAGAAACAGGGGGCGGAGGCTACACCTTC CASSTAETGGGGYTF